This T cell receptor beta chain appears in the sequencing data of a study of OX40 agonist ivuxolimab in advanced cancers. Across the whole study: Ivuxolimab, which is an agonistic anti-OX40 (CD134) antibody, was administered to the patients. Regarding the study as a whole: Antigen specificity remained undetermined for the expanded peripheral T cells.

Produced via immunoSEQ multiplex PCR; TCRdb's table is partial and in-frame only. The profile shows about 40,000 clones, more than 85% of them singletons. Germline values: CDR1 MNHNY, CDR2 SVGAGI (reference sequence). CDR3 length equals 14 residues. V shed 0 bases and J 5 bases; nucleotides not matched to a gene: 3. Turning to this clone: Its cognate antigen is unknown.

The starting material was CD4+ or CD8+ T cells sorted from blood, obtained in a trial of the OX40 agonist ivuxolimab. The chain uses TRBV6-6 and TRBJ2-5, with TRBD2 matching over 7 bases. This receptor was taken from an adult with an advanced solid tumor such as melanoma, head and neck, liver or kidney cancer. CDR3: CASSYSEGGETQYF. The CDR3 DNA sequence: TGTGCCAGCAGTTACTCGGAGGGAGGGGAGACCCAGTACTTC.